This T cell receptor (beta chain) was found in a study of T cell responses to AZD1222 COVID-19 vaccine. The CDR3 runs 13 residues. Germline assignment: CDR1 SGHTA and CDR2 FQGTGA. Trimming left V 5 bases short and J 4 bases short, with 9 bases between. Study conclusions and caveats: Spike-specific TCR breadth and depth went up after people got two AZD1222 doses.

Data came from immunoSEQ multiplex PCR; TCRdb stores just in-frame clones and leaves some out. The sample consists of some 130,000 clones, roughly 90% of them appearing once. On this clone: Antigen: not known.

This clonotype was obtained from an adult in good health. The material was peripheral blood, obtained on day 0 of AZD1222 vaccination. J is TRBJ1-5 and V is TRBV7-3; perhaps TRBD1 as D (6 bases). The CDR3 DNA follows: TGTGCCAGCAGCACCGACAGGAATCAGCCCCAGCATTTT. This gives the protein CASSTDRNQPQHF.